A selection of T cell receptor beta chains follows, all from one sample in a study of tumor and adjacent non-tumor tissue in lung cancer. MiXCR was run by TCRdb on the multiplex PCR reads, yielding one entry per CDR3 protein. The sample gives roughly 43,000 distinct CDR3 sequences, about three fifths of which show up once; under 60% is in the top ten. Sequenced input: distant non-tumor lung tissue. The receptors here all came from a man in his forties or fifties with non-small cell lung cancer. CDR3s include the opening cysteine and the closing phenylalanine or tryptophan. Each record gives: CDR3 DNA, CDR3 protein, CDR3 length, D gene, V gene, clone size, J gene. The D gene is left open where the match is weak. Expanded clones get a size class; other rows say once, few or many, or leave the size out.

cdr3_nt: TGCGCCAGCAGTGAGTCGGACAGGTTTAATTCACCCCTCCACTTT
cdr3_aa: CASSESDRFNSPLHF
cdr3_length: 15
d_call: TRBD1
v_call: TRBV10-2
clone_size: .
j_call: TRBJ1-6

cdr3_nt: TGTGCCAGCAGACCCATTCCCCCGGGGGGGCAATACACTGGGGAGCTGTTTTTT
cdr3_aa: CASRPIPPGGQYTGELFF
cdr3_length: 18
d_call: TRBD2
v_call: TRBV6-2/TRBV6-3
clone_size: .
j_call: TRBJ2-2

cdr3_nt: TGTGCCAGCAGCCACGGACTGGCGTCCCGCGAGCAGTACTTC
cdr3_aa: CASSHGLASREQYF
cdr3_length: 14
d_call: .
v_call: TRBV4-2
clone_size: many
j_call: TRBJ2-7

cdr3_nt: TGTGCCAGCAGGGGACCCTTACATTCACCCCCCCACTTT
cdr3_aa: CASRGPLHSPPHF
cdr3_length: 13
d_call: .
v_call: TRBV11-2
clone_size: .
j_call: TRBJ1-6

cdr3_nt: TGTGCCAGCAGCCCTTTTAGCGGGGGTGGCACAGATACGCAGTATTTT
cdr3_aa: CASSPFSGGGTDTQYF
cdr3_length: 16
d_call: TRBD2
v_call: TRBV9
clone_size: .
j_call: TRBJ2-3

cdr3_nt: TGCAGTGCAACGGGTGTGGCCGGGCAGCCCCAGCATTTT
cdr3_aa: CSATGVAGQPQHF
cdr3_length: 13
d_call: .
v_call: TRBV20-1
clone_size: .
j_call: TRBJ1-5

cdr3_nt: TGTGCCAGCAGCTTAGAACGGACAGACAATGAGCAGTTCTTC
cdr3_aa: CASSLERTDNEQFF
cdr3_length: 14
d_call: .
v_call: TRBV11-1
clone_size: medium-sized
j_call: TRBJ2-1

cdr3_nt: TGTGCCAGCAGGAAGGGGCCGGGAGAGACCCAGTACTTC
cdr3_aa: CASRKGPGETQYF
cdr3_length: 13
d_call: .
v_call: TRBV6-1
clone_size: many
j_call: TRBJ2-5

cdr3_nt: TGTACCATCAGCGAGTCGGGTTCCTACAATGAGCAGTTCTTC
cdr3_aa: CTISESGSYNEQFF
cdr3_length: 14
d_call: .
v_call: TRBV10-3
clone_size: .
j_call: TRBJ2-1

cdr3_nt: TGTGCCAGTAGTTCGGTACAGGGGGCCAAGAACTATGGCTACACCTTC
cdr3_aa: CASSSVQGAKNYGYTF
cdr3_length: 16
d_call: TRBD1
v_call: TRBV19
clone_size: many
j_call: TRBJ1-2

cdr3_nt: TGCGCCAGCAGTGAAAACACTGAAGCTTTCTTT
cdr3_aa: CASSENTEAFF
cdr3_length: 11
d_call: .
v_call: TRBV10-1
clone_size: many
j_call: TRBJ1-1

cdr3_nt: TGTAGCGCCTCCCAGCCGACGAAAGGCAATGATCAGTTCTTC
cdr3_aa: CSASQPTKGNDQFF
cdr3_length: 14
d_call: .
v_call: TRBV29-1
clone_size: .
j_call: TRBJ2-1

cdr3_nt: TGTGCCAGCAGCAAACAGGGCGATCAGCCCCAGCATTTT
cdr3_aa: CASSKQGDQPQHF
cdr3_length: 13
d_call: .
v_call: TRBV12-3/TRBV12-4
clone_size: many
j_call: TRBJ1-5

cdr3_nt: TGTGCCATCAGTGAACCCAGGGCCGGGGAGCTGTTTTTT
cdr3_aa: CAISEPRAGELFF
cdr3_length: 13
d_call: .
v_call: TRBV10-3
clone_size: many
j_call: TRBJ2-2

cdr3_nt: TGTAGTGCCGTTAAGGCGGGAGGGCAGTACAATGAGCAGTTCTTC
cdr3_aa: CSAVKAGGQYNEQFF
cdr3_length: 15
d_call: TRBD2
v_call: TRBV20-1
clone_size: .
j_call: TRBJ2-1

cdr3_nt: TGCAGCGCGGAGGGTAGCGGGAGCTTGGTTGAGCAGTTCTTC
cdr3_aa: CSAEGSGSLVEQFF
cdr3_length: 14
d_call: TRBD2
v_call: TRBV29-1
clone_size: many
j_call: TRBJ2-1

cdr3_nt: TGTGCCAGCAATGAAGCTCCGGGACAGGGGCCCAATCAGCCCCAGCATTTT
cdr3_aa: CASNEAPGQGPNQPQHF
cdr3_length: 17
d_call: TRBD1
v_call: TRBV2
clone_size: .
j_call: TRBJ1-5

cdr3_nt: TGTGCCAACAACCCCGGGACAGGGGATGAAGCATTCTTT
cdr3_aa: CANNPGTGDEAFF
cdr3_length: 13
d_call: TRBD1
v_call: TRBV11-1
clone_size: .
j_call: TRBJ1-1

cdr3_nt: TGTGCCAGCAGCCTCAGGGGGGACAATTCACCCCTCCACTTT
cdr3_aa: CASSLRGDNSPLHF
cdr3_length: 14
d_call: TRBD1
v_call: TRBV5-6
clone_size: many
j_call: TRBJ1-6

cdr3_nt: TGTGCCAGCAGCTTAAATAGATACAAGCAGTACTTC
cdr3_aa: CASSLNRYKQYF
cdr3_length: 12
d_call: .
v_call: TRBV11-1
clone_size: once
j_call: TRBJ2-7

cdr3_nt: TGTGCCAGCACCAAGGTCAGGGCCCCCGGGGGGCTGTTTTTT
cdr3_aa: CASTKVRAPGGLFF
cdr3_length: 14
d_call: .
v_call: TRBV12-3/TRBV12-4
clone_size: .
j_call: TRBJ2-2

cdr3_nt: TGTGCCAGCAGCCAAGAAGATGAGCAGTACTTC
cdr3_aa: CASSQEDEQYF
cdr3_length: 11
d_call: .
v_call: TRBV4-2
clone_size: .
j_call: TRBJ2-7

cdr3_nt: TGCAGTGCCAAGGAAGGTAGCCGGAGACCCTACAATGAGCAGTTCTTC
cdr3_aa: CSAKEGSRRPYNEQFF
cdr3_length: 16
d_call: .
v_call: TRBV20-1
clone_size: .
j_call: TRBJ2-1

cdr3_nt: TGTGCCAGCTGTACCACTAGCGGGAGGGCTTACGAGCAGTACTTC
cdr3_aa: CASCTTSGRAYEQYF
cdr3_length: 15
d_call: TRBD2
v_call: TRBV12-3/TRBV12-4
clone_size: .
j_call: TRBJ2-7

cdr3_nt: TGCAGTGCGGGTCGACTGGGGGCCTACGAGCAGCACTTC
cdr3_aa: CSAGRLGAYEQHF
cdr3_length: 13
d_call: .
v_call: TRBV20-1
clone_size: .
j_call: TRBJ2-7

cdr3_nt: TGCGCCAGCAGCTCGACCCCCACGAACACCGGGGAGCTGTTTTTT
cdr3_aa: CASSSTPTNTGELFF
cdr3_length: 15
d_call: .
v_call: TRBV5-1
clone_size: few
j_call: TRBJ2-2

cdr3_nt: TGTAGCGCCGGCCCGAACACCGAGGAGCTGTTTTTT
cdr3_aa: CSAGPNTEELFF
cdr3_length: 12
d_call: .
v_call: TRBV29-1
clone_size: .
j_call: TRBJ2-2

cdr3_nt: TGTACCAGCAGGAGTCGGGGTACAGGGCAGCCAGAGACCCAGTACTTC
cdr3_aa: CTSRSRGTGQPETQYF
cdr3_length: 16
d_call: .
v_call: TRBV6-6
clone_size: .
j_call: TRBJ2-5

cdr3_nt: TGTGCCAGCAGTGGAGGGACAGGAAGAAACACTGAAGCTTTCTTT
cdr3_aa: CASSGGTGRNTEAFF
cdr3_length: 15
d_call: TRBD1
v_call: TRBV12-3/TRBV12-4
clone_size: many
j_call: TRBJ1-1

cdr3_nt: TGTGCCAGCAGTCCTAAGGGGGGATTGAACACCGGGGAGCTGTTTTTT
cdr3_aa: CASSPKGGLNTGELFF
cdr3_length: 16
d_call: .
v_call: TRBV6-6
clone_size: many
j_call: TRBJ2-2

cdr3_nt: TGCAGCGTTGACTCCAGAGGGCAGAACGGGGAGCTGTTTTTT
cdr3_aa: CSVDSRGQNGELFF
cdr3_length: 14
d_call: .
v_call: TRBV29-1
clone_size: .
j_call: TRBJ2-2

cdr3_nt: TGTGCCAGCAATGAGGGCGGAGAGACCCAGTACTTC
cdr3_aa: CASNEGGETQYF
cdr3_length: 12
d_call: .
v_call: TRBV2
clone_size: .
j_call: TRBJ2-5

cdr3_nt: TGTGCCTGCAGCTTCACGACATGGCCTAATCAGCCCCAGCATTTT
cdr3_aa: CACSFTTWPNQPQHF
cdr3_length: 15
d_call: .
v_call: TRBV5-5
clone_size: .
j_call: TRBJ1-5

cdr3_nt: TGTACCAGCAGCTTAGTGTCACCTAGTACAGATACGCGGTATTTT
cdr3_aa: CTSSLVSPSTDTRYF
cdr3_length: 15
d_call: .
v_call: TRBV11-2
clone_size: .
j_call: TRBJ2-3

cdr3_nt: TGCAGCGCCGCGACACCAGGGAGCCAGCAGTACTTC
cdr3_aa: CSAATPGSQQYF
cdr3_length: 12
d_call: .
v_call: TRBV29-1
clone_size: few
j_call: TRBJ2-7

cdr3_nt: TGTGCCAGCAGCTTAGACAGGGTAGTAGTGAACACTGAAGCTTTCTTT
cdr3_aa: CASSLDRVVVNTEAFF
cdr3_length: 16
d_call: .
v_call: TRBV7-9
clone_size: .
j_call: TRBJ1-1

cdr3_nt: TGCAGCGTTGAGAAGCAGGGGAATGATGAGCAGTTCTTC
cdr3_aa: CSVEKQGNDEQFF
cdr3_length: 13
d_call: .
v_call: TRBV29-1
clone_size: .
j_call: TRBJ2-1

cdr3_nt: TGTGCCAGCAGCACCGGACTAGCGGGGTACAATGAGCAGTTCTTC
cdr3_aa: CASSTGLAGYNEQFF
cdr3_length: 15
d_call: TRBD2
v_call: TRBV11-3
clone_size: medium-sized
j_call: TRBJ2-1

cdr3_nt: TGCAATGTTGAAGATGGTGTGGATGGGAACGCCTACGAGCAGTACTTC
cdr3_aa: CNVEDGVDGNAYEQYF
cdr3_length: 16
d_call: .
v_call: TRBV29-1
clone_size: .
j_call: TRBJ2-7

cdr3_nt: TGTGCCAGCAGCTTAGATTCGATTTCCGGGGAGCTGTTTTTT
cdr3_aa: CASSLDSISGELFF
cdr3_length: 14
d_call: .
v_call: TRBV11-3
clone_size: medium-sized
j_call: TRBJ2-2

cdr3_nt: TGTGCCAGGAGTTACACCTCCACAGGGATCGATGAGCAGTTCTTC
cdr3_aa: CARSYTSTGIDEQFF
cdr3_length: 15
d_call: .
v_call: TRBV6-5
clone_size: .
j_call: TRBJ2-1

cdr3_nt: TGCGCCATCAGCTTGATGATAGCGGAAAACACCGGGGAGCTGTTTTTT
cdr3_aa: CAISLMIAENTGELFF
cdr3_length: 16
d_call: .
v_call: TRBV5-1
clone_size: once
j_call: TRBJ2-2

cdr3_nt: TGCAGTGCTGGGGTCTCTGGAAACACCATATATTTT
cdr3_aa: CSAGVSGNTIYF
cdr3_length: 12
d_call: .
v_call: TRBV20-1
clone_size: .
j_call: TRBJ1-3

cdr3_nt: TGTGCCAGCAGCTTAATGAGGTTTAGGACAGATACGCAGTATTTT
cdr3_aa: CASSLMRFRTDTQYF
cdr3_length: 15
d_call: .
v_call: TRBV11-2
clone_size: .
j_call: TRBJ2-3

cdr3_nt: TGTGCCAGCAGCGCAAACCCCTACGAGCAGTACTTC
cdr3_aa: CASSANPYEQYF
cdr3_length: 12
d_call: .
v_call: TRBV5-4
clone_size: .
j_call: TRBJ2-7

cdr3_nt: TGCGCCAGCTGCCCTGAGCAGGAGGCGAGGTCAGATACGCAGTATTTT
cdr3_aa: CASCPEQEARSDTQYF
cdr3_length: 16
d_call: .
v_call: TRBV5-1
clone_size: .
j_call: TRBJ2-3

cdr3_nt: TGTACCAGCAGTTTAGGCAGAAACACCGGGGAGCTGTTTTTT
cdr3_aa: CTSSLGRNTGELFF
cdr3_length: 14
d_call: .
v_call: TRBV12-3/TRBV12-4
clone_size: .
j_call: TRBJ2-2

cdr3_nt: TGTGTCAGCAGCTCTGTCGAGCAGTTCTTC
cdr3_aa: CVSSSVEQFF
cdr3_length: 10
d_call: .
v_call: TRBV7-9
clone_size: .
j_call: TRBJ2-1